This is a list of T cell receptor beta chains from one sample in a study of T cell changes during pregnancy in multiple sclerosis. TCRdb's copy holds only in-frame clones and misses some; the assay was immunoSEQ multiplex PCR. Of tens of thousands of clones in the sample, roughly 94% were seen once. The input for sequencing was CD8+ T cells from peripheral blood mononuclear cells, taken after pregnancy. The receptors shown here come from a female donor with multiple sclerosis, enrolled in a pregnancy study. Both conserved end residues are part of each CDR3. The D gene is left open where the match is weak. Part of the rows lack a size; the others show once, few, many or a class for expanded clones.

v_call,d_call,j_call,clone_size,cdr3_aa,cdr3_nt
TRBV15,TRBD1,TRBJ1-5,few,CAISTGEMSNQPQHF,TGTGCCATCTCGACAGGGGAGATGAGCAATCAGCCCCAGCATTTT
TRBV11-2,-,TRBJ1-2,-,CASSLGVINPAVFNYGYTF,TGTGCCAGCAGCTTAGGCGTAATTAACCCGGCGGTTTTTAACTATGGCTACACCTTC
TRBV27,-,TRBJ2-7,-,CASLSSSYEQYF,TGTGCCAGCTTGTCCAGCTCCTACGAGCAGTACTTC
TRBV19,TRBD1,TRBJ2-7,-,CASSAGTGTGYEQYF,TGTGCCAGTAGTGCCGGGACAGGGACAGGCTACGAGCAGTACTTC
TRBV30,TRBD2,TRBJ2-7,-,CAWSVGRASEQYF,TGTGCCTGGAGTGTCGGGAGGGCCTCCGAGCAGTACTTC
TRBV28,TRBD2,TRBJ2-2,-,CASSLSSGRAGELFF,TGTGCCAGCAGTTTGAGTAGCGGGAGGGCCGGGGAGCTGTTTTTT
TRBV9,TRBD1,TRBJ2-7,-,CASSPRTGWNEQYF,TGTGCCAGCAGCCCCAGGACAGGTTGGAACGAGCAGTACTTC
TRBV19,-,TRBJ1-2,-,CASSTAQVPGFYGYTF,TGTGCCAGTAGTACCGCTCAGGTCCCGGGATTTTATGGCTACACCTTC
TRBV4-1,-,TRBJ1-1,-,CASSPGTPDEAFF,TGCGCCAGCAGCCCCGGGACACCAGATGAAGCTTTCTTT
TRBV10-3,TRBD2,TRBJ2-2,-,CAIKGSGDDGDTGELFF,TGTGCCATCAAAGGAAGCGGGGATGACGGGGACACCGGGGAGCTGTTTTTT
TRBV7-9,-,TRBJ2-5,-,CASSLVGAAGETQYF,TGTGCCAGCAGCTTAGTGGGGGCAGCAGGAGAGACCCAGTACTTC
TRBV2,TRBD1,TRBJ2-2,-,CASSGQGATGELFF,TGTGCCAGCAGCGGACAGGGGGCAACGGGGGAGCTGTTTTTT
TRBV19,TRBD1,TRBJ2-1,-,CASSDTGGNEQFF,TGTGCCAGTAGTGACACAGGGGGCAATGAGCAGTTCTTC
TRBV28,TRBD1,TRBJ2-2,once,CASSTNPDRGTGELFF,TGTGCCAGCAGTACCAACCCGGACAGGGGAACCGGGGAGCTGTTTTTT
TRBV5-5,TRBD2,TRBJ2-7,-,CASSQSGAPSYEQYF,TGTGCCAGCAGCCAGAGCGGGGCGCCCTCCTACGAGCAGTACTTC